This TCR beta chain was captured in a study of Graves' ophthalmopathy and Graves' hyperthyroidism. Study-level information: Stable hyperthyroidism meant no progression to ophthalmopathy within 18 months of follow-up. General study findings and limits: Blood was where most expanded thyroid clonotypes above 0.001 frequency also turned up.

The sequenced template was RNA, covering the TCR beta CDR3 region. In the first round, RT-PCR was carried out with HTBI primers, and a multiplex PCR formed the second round. TCRdb itself ran the multiplex PCR reads through MiXCR, one entry per CDR3 protein. The sample contains about 1.1 million distinct CDR3 sequences, less than 45% of which appear only once. Patients newly diagnosed with hyperthyroidism, under 2 months' duration, were aged 18 to 65, the study reports. This clonotype was seen repeatedly, ten times or more. Its antigen is undetermined. With 5 bases removed from V and 3 bases from J, the gap between germline ends came to 13 bases. This CDR3 region has 13 residues. The germline V gene has CDR1 DFQATT and CDR2 SNEGSKA (reference sequence).

V and J are TRBV20-1 and TRBJ1-1; weak D call: TRBD1 (5 bases). This sequence was found in an adult man with Graves' hyperthyroidism. Sequencing was done on a sample of peripheral blood or thyroid tissue (not recorded which). The CDR3 is CSAHLAGDTEAFF. The CDR3 nucleotides are TGCAGTGCTCACCTGGCGGGGGACACTGAAGCTTTCTTT.